One and the same sample provided the 28 T cell receptor beta chains below, sequenced in a study of T cell changes during pregnancy in multiple sclerosis (dated by TCRdb to about 2019). Libraries were made using the immunoSEQ multiplex PCR assay. TCRdb carries this immuneACCESS record with in-frame sequences only. Its versions omit some clonotypes, under half of them owing to an unresolved V gene in the studies checked, with the rest unexplained. For this sample the table gives 30,000 to 40,000 clones, of which around 90% were detected only once. The ten largest account for approximately 0.5% of the sample. Sequencing was performed on CD4+ T cells from peripheral blood mononuclear cells, taken in the second trimester of pregnancy. The origin of the receptors is a female donor with multiple sclerosis, enrolled in a pregnancy study.

The V and J genes are TRBV19 and TRBJ2-1; 9 bases fit TRBD2. The CDR3 has 16 amino acids. Germline trimming cut 3 bases from V and 3 bases from J; bases unmatched to any gene: 6. The germline V gene encodes CDR1 LNHDA and CDR2 SQIVND (reference sequence). The CDR3 here is CASSMASGTLYNEQFF. CDR3 DNA: TGTGCCAGTAGTATGGCTAGCGGGACCCTCTACAATGAGCAGTTCTTC.

Note on this clone: A junction boundary mismatches the germline segment, possibly from a read error. The CDR3 reads CVSRHRGAGTYEQYF. DNA for the CDR3: TGTGTCAGCAGACATCGGGGGGCTGGAACCTACGAGCAGTACTTC. The chain is built from TRBV5-6 and TRBJ2-7; the D gene is possibly TRBD2 (7 bases). This CDR3 comprises 15 residues. Germline V gives CDR1 SGHDT, CDR2 YYEEEE.

The V call is TRBV7-2, the J call TRBJ1-3, with 8 nucleotides matching TRBD1. Losses at the gene ends were 5 bases for V and 2 bases for J; bases not matched to a gene: 5. The V gene's germline CDR1 is SGHTA and CDR2 FQGNSA. The CDR3 is 15 amino acids. The CDR3 protein is CASSRRQGTGNTIYF. The CDR3 region has the DNA TGTGCCAGCAGCAGAAGACAGGGGACTGGAAACACCATATATTTT.

The chain couples TRBV9 to TRBJ1-2; TRBD1 agrees at 10 bases. With 1 base clipped from V and 6 bases from J, the junction kept 6 bases outside the gene matches. In germline, CDR1 is SGDLS, CDR2 YYNGEE. This CDR3 spans 15 amino acids. This chain's CDR3 is CASSVRQGAKDGYTF. In DNA, the CDR3 is TGTGCCAGCAGCGTAAGACAGGGGGCTAAAGATGGCTACACCTTC.

The V call is TRBV28, the J call TRBJ2-2; TRBD2 matches 10 bases. The V segment lost 7 bases and the J segment 3 bases; nucleotides outside the gene matches: 5. CDR3 size: 15 residues. CDR1 is MDHEN and CDR2 is SYDVKM in the germline V gene. CDR3 DNA sequence: TGTGCCAGCATGCCGGGACTAGCGCACACCGGGGAGCTGTTTTTT. Translated, it gives CASMPGLAHTGELFF. The full variable domain, rest sourced from reference TRBV28 and TRBJ2-2, is DVKVTQSSRYLVKRTGEKVFLECVQDMDHENMFWYRQDPGLGLRLIYFSYDVKMKEKGDIPEGYSVSREKKERFSLILESASTNQTSMYLCASMPGLAHTGELFFGEGSRLTVL.

V usage is TRBV21-1 and J usage is TRBJ2-3; the table's D call, TRBD1, has no DNA check behind it. TRBV21-1 is a pseudogene. The CDR3 is 13 residues long. CDR3 region: CAGRTGSTDTQYF. The CDR3 DNA is TGTGCCGGAAGGACAGGGAGCACAGATACGCAGTATTTT.

The V gene is TRBV4-2, the J gene TRBJ1-5; a possible D gene is TRBD1 (6 bases). The CDR3 covers 16 residues. Trimming removed 0 bases from V and 1 base from J, with 10 bases in between. In germline, CDR1 is LGHNA, CDR2 YNFKEQ. The CDR3 protein is CASSQEGGRSNQPQHF. CDR3 nucleotides: TGTGCCAGCAGCCAAGAGGGGGGGCGGAGCAATCAGCCCCAGCATTTT.

This clone was seen a handful of times. This rearrangement joins TRBV5-4 to TRBJ1-2, with D tentatively TRBD1 (5 bases). The CDR3 totals 13 residues. V dropped 5 bases and J dropped 0 bases, with 8 bases sitting between them. CDR1 and CDR2 from the germline V gene are SGHNT and YYREEE (reference sequence). CDR3 amino acids: CASRPTANYGYTF. The CDR3 coding sequence is TGTGCCAGCAGACCGACAGCTAACTATGGCTACACCTTC. The full variable domain, rest sourced from reference TRBV5-4 and TRBJ1-2, is ETGVTQSPTHLIKTRGQQVTLRCSSQSGHNTVSWYQQALGQGPQFIFQYYREEENGRGNFPPRFSGLQFPNYSSELNVNALELDDSALYLCASRPTANYGYTFGSGTRLTVV.

The rearrangement joins TRBV7-2 to TRBJ2-2; possible D gene TRBD2, 5 bases. Germline CDR1 reads SGHTA; CDR2 reads FQGNSA. The CDR3 runs to 13 residues. The V end was cut by 6 bases, the J end by 7 bases, with 12 bases between. CDR3 nucleotide sequence: TGTGCCAGCAGTTCTGAGGGCGTCGGGGAGCTGTTTTTT. Protein product: CASSSEGVGELFF.

This chain joins TRBV14 and TRBJ2-7, with 8 bases aligning to TRBD2. V dropped 0 bases and J dropped 3; count of bases not matched to a gene: 4. From germline, CDR1 is SGHDN and CDR2 FVKESK. The CDR3 runs 15 residues. CDR3 nucleotides: TGTGCCAGCAGCCAAGAAACGGGGGGGCGCTACGAGCAGTACTTC. This sequence encodes CASSQETGGRYEQYF.

The V call is TRBV7-6, the J call TRBJ2-1; TRBD2 agrees at 11 bases. The germline gives CDR1 SGHVS, CDR2 FNYEAQ. The CDR3 has 15 residues. The V and J ends lost 5 bases and 9 bases, in that order; junction bases with no gene match: 9. In DNA, the CDR3 is TGTGCCAGCAGCCCCGGGGTAGCGGGAGGGGGTGAGCAGTTCTTC. This encodes CASSPGVAGGGEQFF.

This clone was recorded only once. The chain is built from TRBV6-4 and TRBJ2-1; 11 nucleotides match TRBD2. The V and J ends lost 4 bases and 5 bases, in that order; junction bases with no gene match: 7. CDR1 MRHNA and CDR2 SNTAGT come from the germline V gene. The CDR3 is made up of 16 amino acids. The DNA of the CDR3 is TGTGCCAGCAGTGCCCGGGGGACTAGCGGAAACAATGAGCAGTTCTTC. Protein sequence: CASSARGTSGNNEQFF.

In this sample, this clone turned up a few times. V usage is TRBV7-3 and J usage is TRBJ2-1; no clear D gene. The V end was cut by 0 bases, the J end by 8 bases, with 8 bases between. In germline, CDR1 is SGHTA, CDR2 FQGTGA. CDR3 size: 13 residues. CDR3 loop: CASSLTVRDEQFF. The CDR3 DNA reads as TGTGCCAGCAGCTTAACGGTCCGCGATGAGCAGTTCTTC.

The chain recombines TRBV4-3 with TRBJ1-4; no firm D call. Germline CDR1 and CDR2: LGHNA and YSLEER. V lost 0 bases and J 3 bases, leaving 8 bases between the germline ends. The CDR3 loop spans 15 amino acids. The chain's CDR3 is CASSQDGLANEKLFF. CDR3 sequence (DNA): TGCGCCAGCAGCCAAGATGGACTGGCTAATGAAAAACTGTTTTTT.

The rearrangement uses TRBV11-2 and TRBJ1-1; D ambiguous. V shed 4 bases and J shed 6 bases, with 21 bases lying between them. The germline CDR1 and CDR2 sequences are SGHAT and FQNNGV. This CDR3 contains 16 residues. CDR3 protein: CASSYGSGWGYPEAFF. The CDR3 DNA reads as TGTGCCAGCAGCTACGGAAGCGGATGGGGTTACCCTGAAGCTTTCTTT.

The rearrangement links TRBV11-2 to TRBJ1-5; D remains unclear. There are 15 residues in the CDR3. From germline, CDR1 is SGHAT and CDR2 FQNNGV. V lost 0 bases to trimming and J lost 3 bases, with 9 bases between them. The CDR3 sequence: CASSLETGFNQPQHF. CDR3 bases: TGTGCCAGCAGCTTAGAAACGGGTTTCAATCAGCCCCAGCATTTT.

This rearrangement joins TRBV4-2 to TRBJ2-7, with 9 positions matching TRBD2. Trimming cost V 0 bases and J 3 bases; bases outside gene matches: 6. Germline assignment: CDR1 LGHNA and CDR2 YNFKEQ. The CDR3 is made up of 16 amino acids. The DNA of the CDR3 is TGTGCCAGCAGCCAAGATTTGAGTAGCGGGAGCTACGAGCAGTACTTC. Translating gives CASSQDLSSGSYEQYF.

The rearrangement links TRBV5-8 to TRBJ2-1, with TRBD1 identical over 9 bases. Losses at the gene ends were 4 bases for V and 5 bases for J; bases not matched to a gene: 7. The germline CDR1 and CDR2 sequences are SGHTS and YDEGEE. The CDR3 length is 15 residues. This CDR3 reads CASSRGTGINNEQFF. In nucleotides, the CDR3 is TGTGCCAGCAGCCGGGGGACAGGGATCAACAATGAGCAGTTCTTC.

The DNA of the CDR3 is TGTGCCTGGAGTGCTCGCGAAAACACTGAAGCTTTCTTT. Its protein is CAWSARENTEAFF. The V gene is TRBV30, the J gene TRBJ1-1; D call uncertain. Germline V lookup: CDR1 GTSNPN, CDR2 SVGIG (reference sequence). Deletions cut 1 base from V and 2 bases from J, with 8 bases between. The CDR3 spans 13 residues.

CDR3 nucleotides: TGCGCCAGCAGCCTAAGACTAGCGGGAATTGGTGGTAATGAGCAGTTCTTC. The encoded protein is CASSLRLAGIGGNEQFF. The chain employs TRBV5-1 and TRBJ2-1; 11 positions match TRBD2. V dropped 4 bases and J dropped 7; count of bases not matched to a gene: 13. This CDR3 has 17 residues. CDR1 is SGHRS, CDR2 YFSETQ, per germline. The variable domain in full, with the rest retrieved from reference TRBV5-1 and TRBJ2-1, is KAGVTQTPRYLIKTRGQQVTLSCSPISGHRSVSWYQQTPGQGLQFLFEYFSETQRNKGNFPGRFSGRQFSNSRSEMNVSTLELGDSALYLCASSLRLAGIGGNEQFFGPGTRLTVL.

The rearrangement joins TRBV11-2 to TRBJ2-4; D might be TRBD1 (5 bases). The germline V gene has CDR1 SGHAT and CDR2 FQNNGV. The germline V and J ends were trimmed by 4 bases and 6 bases, with 10 bases remaining between them. The CDR3 runs to 13 residues. The CDR3 region has the DNA TGTGCCAGCAGCTCACAGGTGGGAAACATTCAGTACTTC. Translated, it gives CASSSQVGNIQYF.

The chain joins TRBV29-1 to TRBJ2-3, with 12 bases matching TRBD2. Trimming cost V 7 bases and J 6 bases; bases outside gene matches: 5. Germline CDR1 reads SQVTM; CDR2 reads ANQGSEA. This CDR3 has 13 amino acids. Here the CDR3 DNA reads TGCAGCGCCCTAGCGGGAGGGCGGGATACGCAGTATTTT. This gives the protein CSALAGGRDTQYF.

V and J are TRBV7-9 and TRBJ2-1; the match to TRBD2 covers 11 bases. This CDR3 contains 18 residues. The ends lost 4 bases at V and 3 bases at J; junction bases unmatched: 11. Germline CDR1 is SEHNR and CDR2 is FQNEAQ (reference sequence). The DNA of the CDR3 is TGTGCCAGCAGCTCCCGCCTAGCGGGAGGAATAAACTACAATGAGCAGTTCTTC. Protein sequence: CASSSRLAGGINYNEQFF.

This clone has only a few counts. The rearrangement joins TRBV9 to TRBJ1-5, with 10 bases aligning to TRBD1. The CDR3 contains 14 residues. Germline CDR1 is SGDLS and CDR2 is YYNGEE. Germline trimming cut 2 bases from V and 7 bases from J; bases unmatched to any gene: 3. The CDR3 reads CASSVGTGVQPQHF. The CDR3 DNA reads as TGTGCCAGCAGCGTTGGGACAGGGGTCCAGCCCCAGCATTTT.

This clone was seen just once. The rearrangement joins TRBV5-8 to TRBJ1-5; TRBD1 aligns across 9 bases. J was trimmed by 6 bases and V by 4 bases; bases with no gene match: 8. Germline values: CDR1 SGHTS, CDR2 YDEGEE. The CDR3 sequence is 15 residues long. CDR3 in amino acids: CASSTWTGALQPQHF. DNA for the CDR3: TGTGCCAGCAGCACTTGGACAGGGGCACTTCAGCCCCAGCATTTT.

The V and J genes are TRBV14 and TRBJ2-1, with 8 bases aligning to TRBD2. The CDR3 length is 17 residues. V shed 0 bases and J 2 bases; nucleotides not matched to a gene: 6. Germline assignment: CDR1 SGHDN and CDR2 FVKESK. The CDR3 region is CASSQDEGGRTYNEQFF. The CDR3 DNA is TGTGCCAGCAGCCAAGATGAGGGCGGGAGGACCTACAATGAGCAGTTCTTC.

This chain uses TRBV19 with TRBJ1-2; D is possibly TRBD1 (5 bases). The CDR3 consists of 15 residues. From germline, CDR1 is LNHDA and CDR2 SQIVND (reference sequence). Trimming stripped 1 base from V and 3 bases from J, with 12 bases between. For the CDR3, the DNA is TGTGCCAGTAGTATAGCATCGGGGACTCACTATGGCTACACCTTC. As protein: CASSIASGTHYGYTF.

The DNA for the CDR3 is TGTGCCAGCAGGGGGACAGGGAGAAGTTCCTACGAGCAGTACTTC. Translation gives CASRGTGRSSYEQYF. V is TRBV28 and J is TRBJ2-7; 9 positions match TRBD1. The CDR3 loop spans 15 amino acids. V dropped 6 bases and J dropped 1; count of bases not matched to a gene: 7. The germline CDR1 and CDR2 sequences are MDHEN and SYDVKM.